This TCR beta chain was documented in a study of T cell changes during pregnancy in multiple sclerosis. Assay used: immunoSEQ multiplex PCR; TCRdb lists only in-frame clones, some missing. This table has roughly 59,000 clones, approximately 93% appearing once. This receptor was obtained from a female donor with multiple sclerosis, enrolled in a pregnancy study. Material: CD8+ T cells from peripheral blood mononuclear cells, obtained in the second trimester of pregnancy.

This CDR3 reads CASSERISMADTQYF. Here the CDR3 DNA reads TGTGCCAGCAGTGAAAGAATTAGCATGGCAGATACGCAGTATTTT. J is TRBJ2-3 and V is TRBV6-1; D is uncertain. The CDR3 is 15 amino acids. V was cut by 2 bases and J by 4 bases, with 13 bases left in between. In germline, CDR1 is MNHNS, CDR2 SASEGT.